This T cell receptor (beta chain) was recorded in a study of CD8+ T cells in alopecia areata. Whole-study results and caveats: Tofacitinib significantly reduced both scalp clonality and expanded CD8+ clones among the top 100.

About this clone: Its specificity is not known.

Extracted RNA was reverse transcribed, and the resulting cDNA served as sequencing template. Some clones are missing from TCRdb's copy, which holds only in-frame ones; the method was immunoSEQ multiplex PCR. The sample records around 110,000 clones, 84% being singletons. Germline CDR1 LNHNV, CDR2 YYDKDF (reference sequence). The CDR3 loop spans 15 amino acids. The V segment lost 5 bases and the J segment 4 bases; nucleotides outside the gene matches: 6. Treatment specified: oral pan-JAK inhibitor, 5-10 mg twice daily. Lesional scalp tissue (obtained by punch biopsy) and peripheral blood were collected from alopecia areata patients.

This chain links TRBV15 with TRBJ2-3; 10 positions match TRBD2. This receptor was taken from a human donor with alopecia areata. The sequences come from CD8+ T cells sorted from blood, collected at week 24, from a patient treated with tofacitinib. CDR3 region: CATSGKGTSADTQYF. CDR3 bases: TGTGCCACCAGCGGGAAAGGGACTAGCGCAGATACGCAGTATTTT.